The sequence of this TCR beta chain was determined in a study of cytomegalovirus exposure and HLA in healthy donors. Comment on this clone: Antigen specificity is unknown.

CDR1 and CDR2 (germline): GTSNPN, SVGIG (reference sequence). CDR3 size: 17 residues. Between the trimmed V and J ends, which lost 1 base and 5 bases, there was a span of 23 bases. General study findings and limits: The authors assumed roughly uniform sequencing depth across donors for presence/absence analyses.

This PCR relied on a set of 60 Vbeta primers and 13 Jbeta primers. Only in-frame clones appear in the TCRdb table, and some are missing; sequencing was by immunoSEQ multiplex PCR. Of 210,000 or so clones in the sample, approximately 84% were seen once. The chain recombines TRBV30 with TRBJ1-2; D is perhaps TRBD1 (5 bases). The specimen was PBMCs. The source of this sequence is a woman in her 40s in good health and CMV-seronegative. The CDR3 sequence is CAWSDGFAASGGYGYTF. The CDR3 bases are TGTGCCTGGAGTGATGGCTTTGCGGCAAGTGGGGGGTATGGCTACACCTTC. Full variable domain (outside the CDR3, taken from reference TRBV30 and TRBJ1-2): SQTIHQWPATLVQPVGSPLSLECTVEGTSNPNLYWYRQAAGRGLQLLFYSVGIGQISSEVPQNLSASRPQDRQFILSSKKLLLSDSGFYLCAWSDGFAASGGYGYTFGSGTRLTVV.